The 18 T cell receptor beta chains listed next were all sequenced from one sample in a study of cytomegalovirus exposure and HLA in healthy donors. The PCR was carried out with 60 Vbeta primers and 13 Jbeta primers. Only in-frame clones appear in the TCRdb table, and some are missing; sequencing was by immunoSEQ multiplex PCR. The table includes some 200,000 clones, 65% to 85% detected once. Sequencing used PBMCs. The source of these receptors is a man aged 50 to 60 in good health and CMV-seronegative.

This chain connects TRBV5-1 to TRBJ1-1; 8 bases are shared with TRBD1. J gave up 1 base and V 7 bases, and 3 bases lay outside the gene matches. The CDR3 is made up of 13 amino acids. Germline V lookup: CDR1 SGHRS, CDR2 YFSETQ. The CDR3 sequence is CASGDRGNTEAFF. The CDR3 region has the DNA TGCGCCAGCGGAGACAGGGGGAACACTGAAGCTTTCTTT.

The V call is TRBV27, the J call TRBJ2-4, with 7 bases fitting TRBD2. V lost 5 bases, J lost 0 bases, and 10 bases stayed unmatched. The CDR3 loop spans 17 amino acids. Germline V gene data show CDR1 as MNHEY and CDR2 as SMNVEV (reference sequence). CDR3 bases: TGTGCCAGCAGTGACACGGGAGGCTTCCTAGCCAAAAACATTCAGTACTTC. As protein: CASSDTGGFLAKNIQYF.

The genes are TRBV19 and TRBJ2-1; 7 positions match TRBD1. V trimming: 3 bases; J trimming: 2 bases; junction bases outside the gene matches: 1. Germline V CDR1 and CDR2: LNHDA, SQIVND (reference sequence). The CDR3 covers 14 residues. CDR3 DNA: TGTGCCAGTAGTATTGGGACAGCCTACAATGAGCAGTTCTTC. Protein product: CASSIGTAYNEQFF.

The chain joins TRBV5-1 to TRBJ2-1; 11 positions agree with TRBD1. Germline-derived CDR1 and CDR2 are SGHRS and YFSETQ. There are 15 residues in the CDR3. After removal of 4 bases from V and 8 bases from J, the junction contained 8 bases not matched to a gene. CDR3 protein: CASSPGQGAFDEQFF. The CDR3, as DNA: TGCGCCAGCAGCCCCGGACAGGGGGCCTTCGATGAGCAGTTCTTC. The entire variable domain, with the rest obtained from reference TRBV5-1 and TRBJ2-1, is as follows: KAGVTQTPRYLIKTRGQQVTLSCSPISGHRSVSWYQQTPGQGLQFLFEYFSETQRNKGNFPGRFSGRQFSNSRSEMNVSTLELGDSALYLCASSPGQGAFDEQFFGPGTRLTVL.

This rearrangement joins TRBV6-5 to TRBJ1-1; TRBD1 might be the D (6 bases). CDR1 and CDR2 from the germline V gene are MNHEY and SVGAGI. Trimming stripped 0 bases from V and 3 bases from J, with 14 bases between. The length of the CDR3 is 16 residues. This CDR3 reads CASSYSPRRGDTEAFF. Written as DNA, the CDR3 is TGTGCCAGCAGTTACTCTCCCCGCAGGGGCGACACTGAAGCTTTCTTT.

V is TRBV4-3 and J is TRBJ1-6; TRBD1 is a possible D gene (6 bases). The V and J ends lost 0 bases and 9 bases respectively, with 15 bases between them. The CDR3 has 16 amino acids. Germline CDR1 reads LGHNA; CDR2 reads YSLEER. In nucleotides, the CDR3 is TGCGCCAGCAGCCAAGAGAGGGGAGGGGGAGTTTCACCCCTCCACTTT. Protein: CASSQERGGGVSPLHF.

A few counts support this clone. The gene calls are TRBV7-6 and TRBJ1-3; TRBD1 might be the D (5 bases). Looked up from germline, CDR1 is SGHVS and CDR2 is FNYEAQ. Trimming shortened V by 5 bases and J by 0 bases, and 11 bases separated the two germline ends. The CDR3 has 15 residues. The CDR3 DNA reads as TGTGCCAGCAGCCCGGGGGTCGACTCTGGAAACACCATATATTTT. Residues: CASSPGVDSGNTIYF. The whole variable domain, filled in from reference TRBV7-6 and TRBJ1-3, reads GAGVSQSPRYKVTKRGQDVALRCDPISGHVSLYWYRQALGQGPEFLTYFNYEAQQDKSGLPNDRFSAERPEGSISTLTIQRTEQRDSAMYRCASSPGVDSGNTIYFGEGSWLTVV.

This clone was detected only once. The chain combines TRBV2 with TRBJ1-1; 12 positions match TRBD1. CDR3 size: 14 residues. V was clipped by 7 bases and J by 1 base; unmatched bases: 1. In germline, CDR1 is SNHLY, CDR2 FYNNEI. The CDR3 sequence: CASKGQGANTEAFF. For the CDR3, the DNA is TGTGCCAGCAAGGGACAGGGGGCGAACACTGAAGCTTTCTTT.

CDR3 region: CASSRREGDSTRYGYTF. Written as DNA, the CDR3 is TGCGCCAGCAGCCGACGGGAAGGGGACTCCACCCGCTATGGCTACACCTTC. The rearrangement joins TRBV4-1 to TRBJ1-2, with a possible D match to TRBD1 (5 bases). The CDR3 spans 17 residues. The germline V gene has CDR1 MGHRA and CDR2 YSYEKL. With 4 bases removed from V and 4 bases from J, the gap between germline ends came to 22 bases.

This chain links TRBV7-6 with TRBJ1-1; unclear D gene. Germline CDR1 is SGHVS and CDR2 is FNYEAQ. The CDR3 is 13 residues long. The germline V and J ends were trimmed by 5 bases and 1 base, with 8 bases remaining between them. The CDR3 is CASSRATNTEAFF. The CDR3 DNA follows: TGTGCCAGCAGCCGAGCCACGAACACTGAAGCTTTCTTT. Full variable domain (missing parts from reference TRBV7-6 and TRBJ1-1): GAGVSQSPRYKVTKRGQDVALRCDPISGHVSLYWYRQALGQGPEFLTYFNYEAQQDKSGLPNDRFSAERPEGSISTLTIQRTEQRDSAMYRCASSRATNTEAFFGQGTRLTVV.

This sequence joins TRBV6-5 and TRBJ2-3; D call uncertain. V lost 6 bases, J lost 2 bases, and 12 bases lay in between. This CDR3 contains 14 residues. Germline V CDR1 and CDR2: MNHEY, SVGAGI. The CDR3 sequence is CASSADRLTDTQYF. The CDR3 DNA sequence: TGTGCCAGCAGCGCCGACCGACTCACAGATACGCAGTATTTT.

This chain uses TRBV7-2 with TRBJ1-2; D might be TRBD1 (6 bases). The germline V gene has CDR1 SGHTA and CDR2 FQGNSA. The CDR3 has 14 amino acids. Trimming removed 5 bases from V and 4 bases from J, with 14 bases in between. The CDR3 bases are TGTGCCAGCAGCCAGAGGACAGACGGCTATGGCTACACCTTC. This gives the protein CASSQRTDGYGYTF. The variable domain in full, completed from reference TRBV7-2 and TRBJ1-2, reads GAGVSQSPSNKVTEKGKDVELRCDPISGHTALYWYRQSLGQGLEFLIYFQGNSAPDKSGLPSDRFSAERTGGSVSTLTIQRTQQEDSAVYLCASSQRTDGYGYTFGSGTRLTVV.

The chain recombines TRBV7-9 with TRBJ1-6; 11 bases match TRBD1. V lost 4 bases, J lost 6 bases, and 5 bases stayed unmatched. Germline V CDR1 and CDR2: SEHNR, FQNEAQ (reference sequence). This CDR3 has 16 amino acids. CDR3 amino acids: CASSYGDRGSNSPLHF. CDR3 in DNA: TGTGCCAGCAGCTACGGGGACAGGGGGAGTAATTCACCCCTCCACTTT.

Regarding this clone: Its ends do not fully match the called genes, so a read error is possible. The rearrangement joins TRBV7-9 to TRBJ1-1, with D possibly matching TRBD1 (5 bases). The CDR3 runs 13 residues. The germline CDR1 and CDR2 sequences are SEHNR and FQNEAQ (reference sequence). The CDR3 coding sequence is TGTTCCAGCAGCCCCCCCGGGGGCACTGAAGCTTTCTTT. Its protein is CSSSPPGGTEAFF.

The chain has TRBV6-1 and TRBJ2-5, with TRBD1 matching over 9 bases. Germline loops: CDR1 MNHNS, CDR2 SASEGT. The J segment lost 3 bases and the V segment lost 8 bases, leaving 7 bases of the junction unmatched. The CDR3 covers 14 residues. The CDR3 reads CASLFTGGKETQYF. The CDR3 DNA sequence: TGTGCCAGCCTTTTCACAGGGGGCAAAGAGACCCAGTACTTC.

The genes are TRBV7-6 and TRBJ2-7, with a possible D match to TRBD2 (6 bases). CDR3 length: 15 residues. Deletions cut 1 base from V and 0 bases from J, with 10 bases between. Germline CDR1 reads SGHVS; CDR2 reads FNYEAQ. This chain's CDR3 is CASSLGTMGSYEQYF. CDR3 in DNA: TGTGCCAGCAGCTTAGGGACTATGGGCTCCTACGAGCAGTACTTC. Supplemented by reference TRBV7-6 and TRBJ2-7, the full variable domain reads GAGVSQSPRYKVTKRGQDVALRCDPISGHVSLYWYRQALGQGPEFLTYFNYEAQQDKSGLPNDRFSAERPEGSISTLTIQRTEQRDSAMYRCASSLGTMGSYEQYFGPGTRLTVT.

Only a few counts were recorded for this clone. The chain couples TRBV27 to TRBJ1-5; tentative D call: TRBD1 (5 bases). The germline gives CDR1 MNHEY, CDR2 SMNVEV (reference sequence). The length of the CDR3 is 13 residues. Trimming shortened V by 5 bases and J by 7 bases, and 12 bases separated the two germline ends. CDR3 residues: CASSIRGGQPQHF. The CDR3 nucleotides are TGTGCCAGCAGTATAAGGGGAGGACAGCCCCAGCATTTT.

The rearrangement links TRBV7-8 to TRBJ2-2, with 7 bases that match TRBD1. This CDR3 comprises 15 residues. Germline-derived CDR1 and CDR2 are SGHVS and FQNEAQ. V was clipped by 5 bases and J by 7 bases; unmatched bases: 10. The DNA of the CDR3 is TGTGCCAGCAGCCTCAACGACAGGGCTAGCGGGGAGCTGTTTTTT. Translation: CASSLNDRASGELFF.